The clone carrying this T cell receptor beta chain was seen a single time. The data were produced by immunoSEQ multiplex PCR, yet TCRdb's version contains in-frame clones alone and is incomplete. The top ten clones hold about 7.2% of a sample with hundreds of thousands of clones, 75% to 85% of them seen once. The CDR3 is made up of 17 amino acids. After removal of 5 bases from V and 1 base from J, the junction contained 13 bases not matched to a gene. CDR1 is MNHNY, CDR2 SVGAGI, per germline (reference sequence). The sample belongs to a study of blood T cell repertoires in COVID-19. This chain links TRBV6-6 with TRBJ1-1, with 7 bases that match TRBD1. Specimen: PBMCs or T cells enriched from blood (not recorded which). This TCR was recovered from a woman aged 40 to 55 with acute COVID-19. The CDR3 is CASSPPRGVPGNTEAFF. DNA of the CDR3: TGTGCCAGCAGTCCACCCAGGGGGGTGCCGGGGAACACTGAAGCTTTCTTT.